This T cell receptor (beta chain) was retrieved from a study of Graves' ophthalmopathy and Graves' hyperthyroidism. The study, taken as a whole, reports: Stable hyperthyroidism and ophthalmopathy were told apart by a 13-signature model, which achieved 85% to 90% sensitivity and nearly 84% specificity.

Exclusion applied to patients with other autoimmune diseases, uncontrolled infections, pregnancy or lactation. Thyroid ultrasound, orbital computed tomography, TRAb, serum thyroxine and clinical symptoms formed the basis of diagnosis. The CDR3 is 15 amino acids. Losses at the gene ends were 0 bases for V and 5 bases for J; bases not matched to a gene: 3. CDR1 MNHNS and CDR2 SASEGT come from the germline V gene. This clonotype was observed a handful of times. Its target is not known. For repertoire sequencing, the TCR beta CDR3 regions were amplified from RNA transcripts. An initial RT-PCR round employing HTBI primers preceded a second-round multiplex PCR. From the multiplex PCR reads, TCRdb called clonotypes with MiXCR, one entry per CDR3 protein. The top ten clones hold around 10% of a sample with more than 1,000,000 distinct CDR3 sequences, approximately 35% of them seen once.

The sequence derives from an adult man with Graves' hyperthyroidism. This rearrangement joins TRBV6-1 to TRBJ1-4; TRBD1 agrees at 7 bases. The sample comprised peripheral blood or thyroid tissue (not recorded which). The CDR3 sequence is CASSEAWTGNEKLFF. CDR3 nucleotide sequence: TGTGCCAGCAGTGAAGCTTGGACAGGAAATGAAAAACTGTTTTTT.